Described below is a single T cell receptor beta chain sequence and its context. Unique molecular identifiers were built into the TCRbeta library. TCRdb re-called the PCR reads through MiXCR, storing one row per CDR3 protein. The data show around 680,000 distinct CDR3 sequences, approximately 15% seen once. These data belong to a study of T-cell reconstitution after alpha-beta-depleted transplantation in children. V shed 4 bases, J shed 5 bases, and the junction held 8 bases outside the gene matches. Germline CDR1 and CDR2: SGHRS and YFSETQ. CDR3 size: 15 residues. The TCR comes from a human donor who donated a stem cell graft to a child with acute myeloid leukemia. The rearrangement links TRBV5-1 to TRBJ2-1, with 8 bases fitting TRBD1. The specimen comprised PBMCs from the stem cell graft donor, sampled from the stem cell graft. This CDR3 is CASSPTGEPNNEQFF. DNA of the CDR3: TGCGCCAGCAGCCCGACAGGGGAACCCAACAATGAGCAGTTCTTC.